What follows are 23 T cell receptor beta chains derived from one specimen sequenced in a study of cytomegalovirus exposure and HLA in healthy donors. Some clones are missing from TCRdb's copy, which holds only in-frame ones; the method was immunoSEQ multiplex PCR. This sample yields over 200,000 clones, of which 88% are seen a single time; about 2.9% belongs to the top ten. Sequencing was carried out using PBMCs. The receptors were gathered from a woman under 30 in good health and CMV-seronegative.

The chain has TRBV13 and TRBJ2-7; 9 bases align to TRBD2. J was trimmed by 1 base and V by 4 bases; bases with no gene match: 5. Germline V gives CDR1 PRHDT, CDR2 FYEKMQ (reference sequence). The CDR3 runs 15 residues. In nucleotides, the CDR3 is TGTGCCAGCAGCTATAGCGGGAGACGGTCCTACGAGCAGTACTTC. It translates to CASSYSGRRSYEQYF.

This chain uses TRBV30 with TRBJ2-1, with D possibly being TRBD2 (7 bases). Looked up from germline, CDR1 is GTSNPN and CDR2 is SVGIG (reference sequence). V was shortened by 5 bases and J by 5 bases, with 13 bases between the two germline ends. CDR3 length: 13 residues. The CDR3 nucleotides are TGTGCCTGGCGGGGGGCCCAGAACAATGAGCAGTTCTTC. It specifies CAWRGAQNNEQFF. Drawing the rest from reference TRBV30 and TRBJ2-1, the complete variable domain is SQTIHQWPATLVQPVGSPLSLECTVEGTSNPNLYWYRQAAGRGLQLLFYSVGIGQISSEVPQNLSASRPQDRQFILSSKKLLLSDSGFYLCAWRGAQNNEQFFGPGTRLTVL.

This chain joins TRBV14 and TRBJ2-5, with D possibly being TRBD1 (5 bases). The CDR3 is made up of 16 amino acids. Germline assignment: CDR1 SGHDN and CDR2 FVKESK. V was shortened by 4 bases and J by 5 bases, with 20 bases between the two germline ends. The CDR3 is CASSRQIQGPLETQYF. Written as DNA, the CDR3 is TGTGCCAGCAGCCGCCAGATTCAGGGTCCCTTGGAGACCCAGTACTTC.

The chain uses TRBV5-4 and TRBJ2-3; 9 positions match TRBD1. V shed 0 bases, J shed 2 bases, and the junction held 7 bases outside the gene matches. Germline CDR1 and CDR2: SGHNT and YYREEE (reference sequence). This CDR3 comprises 17 residues. CDR3 sequence reads: CASSLGLGTGITDTQYF. The CDR3 DNA reads TGTGCCAGCAGCTTGGGTCTAGGGACAGGGATCACAGATACGCAGTATTTT.

This chain links TRBV19 with TRBJ2-1, with 13 positions matching TRBD2. V shed 5 bases, J shed 9 bases, and the junction held 7 bases outside the gene matches. The length of the CDR3 is 15 residues. Germline V gives CDR1 LNHDA, CDR2 SQIVND (reference sequence). The CDR3 sequence: CASSVLAGGLGEQFF. CDR3 DNA sequence: TGTGCCAGTAGTGTACTAGCGGGAGGGCTGGGTGAGCAGTTCTTC.

This chain connects TRBV13 to TRBJ2-2; TRBD2 matches at 8 bases. Germline V CDR1 and CDR2: PRHDT, FYEKMQ (reference sequence). The CDR3 totals 15 residues. Trimming at V came to 1 base and at J to 5 bases, leaving 3 bases not matched to a gene. CDR3 protein: CASSLAGGRTGELFF. CDR3 in DNA: TGTGCCAGCAGCTTAGCGGGAGGGAGGACCGGGGAGCTGTTTTTT.

This rearrangement joins TRBV2 to TRBJ2-7; tentatively, D is TRBD2 (6 bases). The length of the CDR3 is 15 residues. V was clipped by 2 bases and J by 3 bases, with 14 bases between them. The V gene's germline CDR1 is SNHLY and CDR2 FYNNEI. CDR3 sequence (DNA): TGTGCCAGCAGTGAATCTGCGGGGTCGATCTACGAGCAGTACTTC. Its protein is CASSESAGSIYEQYF.

This sequence joins TRBV2 and TRBJ2-4; 7 positions match TRBD1. After removal of 6 bases from V and 5 bases from J, the junction contained 7 bases not matched to a gene. The germline V gene encodes CDR1 SNHLY and CDR2 FYNNEI. The CDR3 extends over 14 amino acids. The CDR3 region is CASSDVGQQNIQYF. DNA of the CDR3: TGTGCCAGCAGCGACGTGGGACAGCAAAACATTCAGTACTTC.

The gene calls are TRBV2 and TRBJ2-3; no reliable D call. With 4 bases removed from V and 2 bases from J, the gap between germline ends came to 13 bases. Germline V gene sequence: CDR1 SNHLY, CDR2 FYNNEI. The CDR3 runs to 15 residues. The CDR3 here is CASSVLQQATDTQYF. CDR3 DNA: TGTGCCAGCAGTGTCCTACAGCAAGCCACAGATACGCAGTATTTT.

This sequence joins TRBV9 and TRBJ2-2; 7 nucleotides match TRBD2. The CDR3 length is 16 residues. The V gene's germline CDR1 is SGDLS and CDR2 YYNGEE. V shed 0 bases and J 4 bases; nucleotides not matched to a gene: 6. The DNA for the CDR3 is TGTGCCAGCAGCGTAGGGGGCGGGAGTGTCACCGGGGAGCTGTTTTTT. Translating gives CASSVGGGSVTGELFF.

This sequence joins TRBV7-2 and TRBJ1-2; tentatively, D is TRBD1 (5 bases). The germline gives CDR1 SGHTA, CDR2 FQGNSA. This CDR3 contains 15 residues. Trimming shortened V by 5 bases and J by 4 bases, and 17 bases separated the two germline ends. The CDR3 DNA reads as TGTGCCAGCAGCGCCGGGGGGATGGGCTCCTATGGCTACACCTTC. Its protein is CASSAGGMGSYGYTF.

This chain links TRBV6-6 with TRBJ1-2; D gene unclear. V was pared by 10 bases and J by 8 bases, with 23 bases between. This CDR3 spans 14 amino acids. CDR1 and CDR2 from the germline V gene are MNHNY and SVGAGI (reference sequence). The CDR3 sequence is CAISSSRLRVGYTF. For the CDR3, the DNA is TGTGCCATTTCGAGCTCCAGGCTGAGGGTCGGCTACACCTTC.

V and J are TRBV2 and TRBJ2-1, with TRBD1 matching over 7 bases. This CDR3 contains 15 residues. Per the germline V gene, CDR1 is SNHLY and CDR2 is FYNNEI. After removal of 3 bases from V and 6 bases from J, the junction contained 8 bases not matched to a gene. As DNA, the CDR3 is TGTGCCAGCAGTGAGGACAGGCAAGCCTCCAATGAGCAGTTCTTC. This codes for CASSEDRQASNEQFF.

The sample holds a few counts of this clone. The genes are TRBV2 and TRBJ2-7, with D perhaps matching TRBD1 (6 bases). CDR1 and CDR2 from the germline V gene are SNHLY and FYNNEI. V shed 7 bases and J shed 3 bases, with 10 bases lying between them. The CDR3 consists of 12 residues. The CDR3 DNA follows: TGTGCCAGCATAGGACAGCTCTACGAGCAGTACTTC. This codes for CASIGQLYEQYF.

This clone was counted a single time. The chain has TRBV6-1 and TRBJ2-1; 7 bases are shared with TRBD2. V lost 2 bases to trimming and J lost 4 bases; unmatched junction nucleotides: 8. CDR1 is MNHNS and CDR2 is SASEGT in the germline V gene. The CDR3 covers 16 residues. The CDR3 region is CASSEWKAGLYNEQFF. CDR3 sequence (DNA): TGTGCCAGCAGTGAATGGAAAGCGGGGCTGTACAATGAGCAGTTCTTC.

This clone was observed a few times. This rearrangement joins TRBV27 to TRBJ1-2; 8 nucleotides match TRBD1. After removal of 3 bases from V and 4 bases from J, the junction contained 4 bases not matched to a gene. The germline CDR1 and CDR2 sequences are MNHEY and SMNVEV (reference sequence). This CDR3 comprises 14 residues. The CDR3, as DNA: TGTGCCAGCAGTTTCAGTGGACAGGGCTATGGCTACACCTTC. Translation gives CASSFSGQGYGYTF.

This clone was seen once. The chain links TRBV6-6 to TRBJ1-2, with D possibly TRBD1 on 6 matching bases. The CDR3 is 12 residues long. V lost 6 bases to trimming and J lost 3 bases, with 8 bases between them. The V gene's germline CDR1 is MNHNY and CDR2 SVGAGI (reference sequence). The CDR3 coding sequence is TGTGCCAGCAGGGACAGCTACTATGGCTACACCTTC. As protein: CASRDSYYGYTF.

This chain connects TRBV15 to TRBJ2-5; TRBD2 matches 9 bases. Germline trimming cut 7 bases from V and 1 base from J; bases unmatched to any gene: 7. CDR1 is LNHNV, CDR2 YYDKDF, per germline (reference sequence). The CDR3 runs to 15 residues. The CDR3 reads CATIRAGGPQETQYF. CDR3 bases: TGTGCCACCATACGCGCGGGAGGGCCCCAAGAGACCCAGTACTTC.

V gene TRBV28 combines with J gene TRBJ1-2; unclear D gene. V lost 3 bases, J lost 0 bases, and 17 bases lay in between. CDR3 size: 17 residues. Germline CDR1 reads MDHEN; CDR2 reads SYDVKM. The CDR3 DNA reads as TGTGCCAGCAGTTTGGTTCGGTTGGCAGACTCTAACTATGGCTACACCTTC. Its protein is CASSLVRLADSNYGYTF.

The chain carries TRBV9 and TRBJ2-7, with 9 bases fitting TRBD2. V was clipped by 1 base and J by 5 bases; unmatched bases: 7. Germline V lookup: CDR1 SGDLS, CDR2 YYNGEE. The CDR3 runs to 15 residues. The CDR3 loop reads CASSVRGTSRHEQYF. In nucleotides, the CDR3 is TGTGCCAGCAGCGTAAGGGGGACTAGCAGGCACGAGCAGTACTTC. The complete variable domain, with remaining parts taken from reference TRBV9 and TRBJ2-7, reads DSGVTQTPKHLITATGQRVTLRCSPRSGDLSVYWYQQSLDQGLQFLIQYYNGEERAKGNILERFSAQQFPDLHSELNLSSLELGDSALYFCASSVRGTSRHEQYFGPGTRLTVT.

The chain joins TRBV5-1 to TRBJ2-7; D perhaps matches TRBD2 (7 bases). The CDR3 is 14 residues long. V was pared by 0 bases and J by 6 bases, with 13 bases between. The germline V gene has CDR1 SGHRS and CDR2 YFSETQ. Written as DNA, the CDR3 is TGCGCCAGCAGCTTGGTTACAGGGAGGGTCGAGCAGTACTTC. As protein: CASSLVTGRVEQYF.

This chain connects TRBV28 to TRBJ2-2; TRBD1 matches at 9 bases. CDR1 MDHEN and CDR2 SYDVKM come from the germline V gene. The CDR3 totals 15 residues. V dropped 5 bases and J dropped 6; count of bases not matched to a gene: 7. This chain's CDR3 is CASSLTTGGPGELFF. In DNA form, the CDR3 reads TGTGCCAGCAGTCTAACGACAGGGGGACCCGGGGAGCTGTTTTTT.

The CDR3 DNA follows: TGTGCCAGCATCGCAGCCAGGGACACTGAAGCTTTCTTT. Its translation is CASIAARDTEAFF. The rearrangement uses TRBV7-9 and TRBJ1-1, with D possibly being TRBD1 (5 bases). CDR3 length equals 13 residues. V was clipped by 7 bases and J by 3 bases, with 12 bases between them. Per the germline V gene, CDR1 is SEHNR and CDR2 is FQNEAQ (reference sequence).